This TCR beta chain is drawn from a study of CXCR3-negative and CXCR3-positive naive CD8 T cells. Study information: Sequencing gave approximately 140 million TRB reads overall, about 1.5 +/- 0.3 million per library.

As to this clonotype: Its antigen remains unknown.

Libraries were UMI-labeled 5' RACE TRB cDNA. Using the 5' RACE reads, TCRdb records one entry per CDR3 protein without DNA. Recorded here are about 150,000 distinct CDR3 sequences; the top ten clones represent 0.49%. There are 15 residues in the CDR3. The study's findings and limits: Researchers reported similar TRBV-TRBJ usage in naive CXCR3-negative and CXCR3-positive cells, though memory differed. Researchers report that CXCR3-positive naive cells carry more hydrophobic TRB CDR3s than CXCR3-negative naive cells.

Sorting yielded triplicates of approximately 300,000 cells for each CD8+ T cell subset. The J gene is TRBJ2-2, the V gene TRBV12-3 or TRBV12-4. The sequenced sample consisted of naive CXCR3+ CD8+ T cells from blood. As for subset: CD45RO-CCR7+CD27+CD95- naive CD8+ T cells expressing CXCR3 (TNR3+). The clonotype was recovered from a human donor in good health. Some clones in this sample may be carry-over from other donors' samples. The CDR3 is CASNRWTVNTGELFF.